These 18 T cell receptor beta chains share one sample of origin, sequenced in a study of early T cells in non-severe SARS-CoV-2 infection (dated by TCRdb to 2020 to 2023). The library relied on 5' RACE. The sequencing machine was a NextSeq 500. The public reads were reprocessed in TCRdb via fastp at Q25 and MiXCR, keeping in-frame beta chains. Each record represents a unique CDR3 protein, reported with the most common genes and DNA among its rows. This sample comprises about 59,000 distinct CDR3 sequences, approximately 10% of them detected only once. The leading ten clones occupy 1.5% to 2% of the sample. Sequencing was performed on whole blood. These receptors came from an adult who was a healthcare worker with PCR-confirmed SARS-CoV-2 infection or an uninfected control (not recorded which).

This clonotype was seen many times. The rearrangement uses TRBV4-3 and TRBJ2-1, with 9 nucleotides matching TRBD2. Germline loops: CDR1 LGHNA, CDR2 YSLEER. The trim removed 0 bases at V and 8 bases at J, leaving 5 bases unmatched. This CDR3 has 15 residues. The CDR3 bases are TGCGCCAGCAGCCAAGATCGCGGGGGGGTCCATGAGCAGTTCTTC. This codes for CASSQDRGGVHEQFF.

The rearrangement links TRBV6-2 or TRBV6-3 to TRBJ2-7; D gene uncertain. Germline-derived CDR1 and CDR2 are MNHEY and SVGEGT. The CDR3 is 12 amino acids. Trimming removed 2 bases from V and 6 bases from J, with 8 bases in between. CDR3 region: CASSYPTAEQYF. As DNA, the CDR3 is TGTGCCAGCAGTTACCCCACGGCCGAGCAGTACTTC.

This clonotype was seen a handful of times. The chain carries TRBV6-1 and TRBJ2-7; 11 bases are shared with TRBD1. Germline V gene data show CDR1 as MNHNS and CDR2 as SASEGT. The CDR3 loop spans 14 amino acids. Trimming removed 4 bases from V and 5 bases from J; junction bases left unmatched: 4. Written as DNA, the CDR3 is TGTGCCAGCAGTGTTCGGACAGGGGGCAACGAGCAGTACTTC. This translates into CASSVRTGGNEQYF.

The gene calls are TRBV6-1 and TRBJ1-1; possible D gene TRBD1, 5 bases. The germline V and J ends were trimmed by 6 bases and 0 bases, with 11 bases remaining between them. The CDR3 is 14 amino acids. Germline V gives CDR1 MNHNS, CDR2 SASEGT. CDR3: CASRVGTVNTEAFF. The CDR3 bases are TGTGCCAGCAGGGTCGGGACGGTGAACACTGAAGCTTTCTTT.

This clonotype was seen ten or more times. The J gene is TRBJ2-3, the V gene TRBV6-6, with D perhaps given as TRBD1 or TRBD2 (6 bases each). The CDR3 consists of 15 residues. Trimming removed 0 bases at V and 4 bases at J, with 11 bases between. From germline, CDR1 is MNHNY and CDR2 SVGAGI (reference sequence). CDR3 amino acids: CASSYSRGGADTQYF. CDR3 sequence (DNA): TGTGCCAGCAGTTACTCCAGGGGCGGGGCAGATACGCAGTATTTT.

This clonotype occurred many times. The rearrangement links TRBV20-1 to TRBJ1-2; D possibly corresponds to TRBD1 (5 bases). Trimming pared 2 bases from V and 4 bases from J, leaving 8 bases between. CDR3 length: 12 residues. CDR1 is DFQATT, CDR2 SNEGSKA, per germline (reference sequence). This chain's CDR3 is CSARQGVYGYTF. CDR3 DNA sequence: TGCAGTGCTAGACAGGGTGTCTATGGCTACACCTTC.

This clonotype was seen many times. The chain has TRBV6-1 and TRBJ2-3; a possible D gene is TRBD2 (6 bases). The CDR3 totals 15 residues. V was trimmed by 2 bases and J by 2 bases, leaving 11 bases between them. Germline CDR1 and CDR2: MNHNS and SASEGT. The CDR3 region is CASSERRVPTDTQYF. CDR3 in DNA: TGTGCCAGCAGTGAAAGGAGGGTACCCACAGATACGCAGTATTTT.

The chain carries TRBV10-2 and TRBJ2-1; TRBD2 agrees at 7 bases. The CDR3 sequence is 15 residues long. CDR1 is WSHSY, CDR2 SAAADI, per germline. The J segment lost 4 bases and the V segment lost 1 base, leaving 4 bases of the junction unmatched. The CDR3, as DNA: TGCGCCAGCAGTGAGTTGCGGGGGTATTACAATGAGCAGTTCTTC. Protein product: CASSELRGYYNEQFF.

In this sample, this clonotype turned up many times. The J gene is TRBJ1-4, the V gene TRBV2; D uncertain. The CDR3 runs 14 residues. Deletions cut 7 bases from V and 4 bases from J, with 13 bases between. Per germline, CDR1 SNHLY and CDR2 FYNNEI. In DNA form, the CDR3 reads TGTGCCAGCAAATCCCGAGCGGATAATGAAAAACTGTTTTTT. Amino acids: CASKSRADNEKLFF.

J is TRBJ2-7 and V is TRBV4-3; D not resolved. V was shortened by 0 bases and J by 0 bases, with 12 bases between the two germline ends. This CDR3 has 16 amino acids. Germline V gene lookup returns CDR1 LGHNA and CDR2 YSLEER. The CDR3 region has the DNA TGCGCCAGCAGCCAAGATCCCAGGCCCAGCTCCTACGAGCAGTACTTC. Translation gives CASSQDPRPSSYEQYF.

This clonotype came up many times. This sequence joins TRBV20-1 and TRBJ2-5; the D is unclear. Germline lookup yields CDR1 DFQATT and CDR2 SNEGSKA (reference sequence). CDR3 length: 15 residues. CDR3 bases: TGCAGCACCCGGAGCCGAGGTGGGAAACAAGAGACCCAGTACTTC. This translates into CSTRSRGGKQETQYF.

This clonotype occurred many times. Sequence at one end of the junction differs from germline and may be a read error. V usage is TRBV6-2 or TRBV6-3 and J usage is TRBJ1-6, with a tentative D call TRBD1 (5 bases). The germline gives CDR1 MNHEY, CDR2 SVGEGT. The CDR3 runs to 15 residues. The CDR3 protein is CASSYPGTFSSPLHF. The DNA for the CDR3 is TGTGCCAGCAGTTACCCCGGGACTTTTTCTTCACCCCTCCATTTT.

The CDR3 reads CASSPLGYTDTQYF. The CDR3 nucleotides read TGTGCCAGCAGCCCCCTCGGTTACACAGATACGCAGTATTTT. V gene TRBV7-2 combines with J gene TRBJ2-3; D gene unclear. Germline CDR1 is SGHTA and CDR2 is FQGNSA. Trimming stripped 5 bases from V and 2 bases from J, with 11 bases between. The CDR3 runs 14 residues.

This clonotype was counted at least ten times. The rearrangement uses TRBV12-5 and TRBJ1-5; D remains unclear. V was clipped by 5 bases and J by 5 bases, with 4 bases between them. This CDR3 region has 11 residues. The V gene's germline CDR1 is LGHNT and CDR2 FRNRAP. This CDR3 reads CASGTDQPQHF. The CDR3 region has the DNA TGTGCTAGTGGTACGGATCAGCCCCAGCATTTT. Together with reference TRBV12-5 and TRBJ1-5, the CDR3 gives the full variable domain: DARVTQTPRHKVTEMGQEVTMRCQPILGHNTVFWYRQTMMQGLELLAYFRNRAPLDDSGMPKDRFSAEMPDATLATLKIQPSEPRDSAVYFCASGTDQPQHFGDGTRLSIL.

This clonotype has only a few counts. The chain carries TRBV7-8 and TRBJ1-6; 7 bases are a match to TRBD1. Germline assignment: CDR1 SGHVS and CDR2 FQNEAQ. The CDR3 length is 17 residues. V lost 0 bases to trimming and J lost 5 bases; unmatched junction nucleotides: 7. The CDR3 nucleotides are TGTGCCAGCAGCTTAGCTGTAGGGGGCACAAATAATTCACCCCTCCACTTT. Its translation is CASSLAVGGTNNSPLHF.

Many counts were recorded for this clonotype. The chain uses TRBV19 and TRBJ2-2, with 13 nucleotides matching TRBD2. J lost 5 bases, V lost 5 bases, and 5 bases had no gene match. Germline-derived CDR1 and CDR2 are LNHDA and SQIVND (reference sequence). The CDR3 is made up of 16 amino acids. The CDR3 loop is CASSHTLAGGTGELFF. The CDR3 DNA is TGTGCCAGTAGTCACACACTAGCGGGGGGGACCGGGGAGCTGTTTTTT.

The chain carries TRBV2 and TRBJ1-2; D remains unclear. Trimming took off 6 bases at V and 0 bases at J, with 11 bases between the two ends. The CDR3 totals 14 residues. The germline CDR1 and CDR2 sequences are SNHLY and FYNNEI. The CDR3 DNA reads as TGTGCCAGCAGCGCCGCGAAGTCTAACTATGGCTACACCTTC. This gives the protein CASSAAKSNYGYTF.

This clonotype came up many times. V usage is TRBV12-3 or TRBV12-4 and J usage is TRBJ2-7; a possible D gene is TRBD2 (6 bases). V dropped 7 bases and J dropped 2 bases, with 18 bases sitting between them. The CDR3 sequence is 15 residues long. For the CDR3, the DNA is TGTGCCAGCACCCAAGGCGGGACGGGGACCTACGAGCAGTACTTC. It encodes CASTQGGTGTYEQYF.